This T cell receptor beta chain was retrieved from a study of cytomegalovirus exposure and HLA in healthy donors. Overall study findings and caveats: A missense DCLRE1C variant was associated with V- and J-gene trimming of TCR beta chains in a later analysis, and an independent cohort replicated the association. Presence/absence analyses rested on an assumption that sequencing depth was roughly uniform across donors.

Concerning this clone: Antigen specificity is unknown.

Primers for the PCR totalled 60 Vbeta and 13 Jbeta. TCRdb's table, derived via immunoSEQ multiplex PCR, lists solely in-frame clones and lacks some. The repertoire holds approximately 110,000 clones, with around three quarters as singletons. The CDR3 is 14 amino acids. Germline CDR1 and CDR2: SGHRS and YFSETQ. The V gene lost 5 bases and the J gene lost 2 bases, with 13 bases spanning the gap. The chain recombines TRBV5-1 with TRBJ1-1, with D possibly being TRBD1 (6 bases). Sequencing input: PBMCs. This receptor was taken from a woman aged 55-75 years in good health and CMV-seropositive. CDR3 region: CASRTQDSNTEAFF. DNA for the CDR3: TGCGCCAGCAGGACCCAGGACAGTAACACTGAAGCTTTCTTT.